A single T cell receptor beta chain is shown here with its context. The target antigen is unknown. The PCR had 60 Vbeta and 13 Jbeta primers. Data came from immunoSEQ multiplex PCR; TCRdb stores just in-frame clones and leaves some out. Of about 93,000 clones detected, over 65% appear once; the ten largest clones hold 3.8%. This CDR3 is 14 amino acids long. The data derive from a study of cytomegalovirus exposure and HLA in healthy donors. Whole-study findings and limits: In a later analysis, parvovirus B19, influenza, CMV and Epstein-Barr virus appeared linked to several top co-occurrence clusters. An observed cluster of highly shared sequence variants was recorded as a likely sequencing artifact. It was taken for granted in presence/absence analyses that sequencing depth across donors was roughly uniform. TCR beta chains associated with HLA were, in a later analysis, more clonally expanded than equally common others.

The sequence came from a man aged 50 to 59 in good health and CMV-seronegative. Sequenced sample: PBMCs. This chain uses TRBV21-1 with TRBJ2-5; the tabulated D call, TRBD1, remains unverified against the DNA. TRBV21-1 is designated a pseudogene. The CDR3 nucleotides read TGTGCCAGCAGCCTCGGACAGGGACAAGAGACCCAGTACTTC. This codes for CASSLGQGQETQYF.